This record covers a single T cell receptor beta chain. Generated by immunoSEQ multiplex PCR, the TCRdb table keeps only in-frame clones and is missing some. The table records some 360,000 clones, 73% of them present only once. This sample is drawn from a study of shared clonotypes between healthy human individuals. The germline V and J ends were trimmed by 8 bases and 5 bases, with 16 bases remaining between them. The CDR3 extends over 14 amino acids. Germline V gene sequence: CDR1 LNHDA, CDR2 SQIVND (reference sequence). The sequenced material came from memory CD4+ T cells sorted from blood. Sample subset: CD45RA-negative fraction. The V and J genes are TRBV19 and TRBJ1-5; D is possibly TRBD1 (5 bases). The TCR comes from a young man in good health. The CDR3 region is CASRGGEEDQPQHF. The CDR3 DNA follows: TGTGCCAGTCGAGGAGGGGAAGAGGATCAGCCCCAGCATTTT. Using reference TRBV19 and TRBJ1-5 for the parts outside the CDR3, the full variable domain is DGGITQSPKYLFRKEGQNVTLSCEQNLNHDAMYWYRQDPGQGLRLIYYSQIVNDFQKGDIAEGYSVSREKKESFPLTVTSAQKNPTAFYLCASRGGEEDQPQHFGDGTRLSIL.